The clone carrying this TCR beta chain was seen ten or more times. The antigen remains unidentified. This sample includes further DNA sequences coding for the same CDR3. This specimen belongs to a study of beta chain features in type 1 diabetes. At the level of the study: Across every sample, roughly 100 million sorted cells were examined in total.

Study-level results: Shortening of TCRB CDR3s, moderate but significant, appeared in all four CD4+ subsets of Type 1 diabetes patients.

The V end lost 6 bases, the J end lost 1 base, and 9 bases lay between the germline ends. The CDR3 runs to 13 residues. The germline V gene has CDR1 LNHDA and CDR2 SQIVND (reference sequence). Isolated RNA was reverse transcribed in full, so expressed TCRB transcripts were sequenced. Data came from immunoSEQ multiplex PCR; TCRdb stores just in-frame clones and leaves some out. This sample has roughly 300,000 clones, with about 15% found just once. This sequence originates from a man aged 30 to 45 in good health. Sequences were obtained from central memory CD4+ T cells from blood. This chain joins TRBV19 and TRBJ1-2, with no clear D. The CDR3 nucleotides are TGTGCCAGTAGCCCGGGCCGTAACTATGGCTACACCTTC. Translated, it gives CASSPGRNYGYTF.